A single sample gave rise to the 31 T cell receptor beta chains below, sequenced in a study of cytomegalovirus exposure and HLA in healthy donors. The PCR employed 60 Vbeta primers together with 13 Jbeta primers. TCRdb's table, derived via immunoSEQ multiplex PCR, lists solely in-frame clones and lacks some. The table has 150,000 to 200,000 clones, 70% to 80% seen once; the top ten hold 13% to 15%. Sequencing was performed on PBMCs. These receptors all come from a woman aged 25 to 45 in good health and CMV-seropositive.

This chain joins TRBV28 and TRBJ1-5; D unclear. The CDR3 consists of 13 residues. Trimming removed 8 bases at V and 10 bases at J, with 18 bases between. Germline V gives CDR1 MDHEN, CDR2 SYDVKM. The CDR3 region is CASDSDPRGPQHF. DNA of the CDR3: TGTGCCAGCGATTCGGACCCCCGGGGACCCCAGCATTTT.

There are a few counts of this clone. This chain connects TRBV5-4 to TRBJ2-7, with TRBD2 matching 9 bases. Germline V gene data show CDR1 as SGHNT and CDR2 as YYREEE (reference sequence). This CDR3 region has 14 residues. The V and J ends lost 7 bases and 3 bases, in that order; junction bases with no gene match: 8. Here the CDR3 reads CASQASSGDYEQYF. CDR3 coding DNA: TGTGCCAGCCAGGCTTCTAGCGGGGACTACGAGCAGTACTTC.

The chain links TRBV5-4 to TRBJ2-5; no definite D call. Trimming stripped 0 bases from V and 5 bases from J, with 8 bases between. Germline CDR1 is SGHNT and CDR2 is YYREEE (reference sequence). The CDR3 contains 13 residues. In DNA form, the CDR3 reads TGTGCCAGCAGCTTGGTAGAGGAGGAGACCCAGTACTTC. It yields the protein CASSLVEEETQYF.

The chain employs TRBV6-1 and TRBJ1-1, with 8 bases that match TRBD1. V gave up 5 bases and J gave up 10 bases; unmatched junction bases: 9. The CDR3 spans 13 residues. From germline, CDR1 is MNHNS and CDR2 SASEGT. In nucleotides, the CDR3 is TGTGCCAGCAGTACCAGGGGGCTGAGTGTAGCTTTCTTT. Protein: CASSTRGLSVAFF.

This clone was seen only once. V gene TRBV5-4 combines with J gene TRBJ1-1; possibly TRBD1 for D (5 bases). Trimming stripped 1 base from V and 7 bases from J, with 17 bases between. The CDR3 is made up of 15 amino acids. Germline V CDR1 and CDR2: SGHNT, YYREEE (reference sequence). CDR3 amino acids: CASSLTDRILDEAFF. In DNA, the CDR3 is TGTGCCAGCAGCTTGACCGACAGAATATTAGATGAAGCTTTCTTT.

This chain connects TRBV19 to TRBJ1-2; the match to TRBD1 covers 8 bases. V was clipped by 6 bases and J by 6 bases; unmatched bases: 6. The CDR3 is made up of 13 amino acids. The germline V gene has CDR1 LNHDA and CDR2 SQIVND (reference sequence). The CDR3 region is CASRGDRLNGYTF. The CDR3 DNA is TGTGCCAGTAGGGGGGACAGGCTGAATGGCTACACCTTC.

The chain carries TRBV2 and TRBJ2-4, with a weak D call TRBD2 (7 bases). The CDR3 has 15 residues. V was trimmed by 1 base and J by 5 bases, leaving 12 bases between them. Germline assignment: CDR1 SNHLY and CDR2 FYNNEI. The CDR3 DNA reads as TGTGCCAGCAGTGAAGAGGGGGGGTGGCAAAACATTCAGTACTTC. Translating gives CASSEEGGWQNIQYF.

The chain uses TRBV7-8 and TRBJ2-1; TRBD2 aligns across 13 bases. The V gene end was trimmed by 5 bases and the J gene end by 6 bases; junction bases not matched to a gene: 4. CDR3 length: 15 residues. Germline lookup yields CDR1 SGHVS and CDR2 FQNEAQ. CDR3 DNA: TGTGCCAGCAGCACGAGGACTAGCGGGAGCAATGAGCAGTTCTTC. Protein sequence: CASSTRTSGSNEQFF.

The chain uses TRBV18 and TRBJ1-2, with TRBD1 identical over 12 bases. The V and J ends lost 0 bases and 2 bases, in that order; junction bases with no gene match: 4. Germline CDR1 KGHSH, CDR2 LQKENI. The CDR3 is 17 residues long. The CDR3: CASSPPAGTGGNYGYTF. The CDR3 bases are TGTGCCAGCTCACCACCGGCCGGGACAGGGGGCAACTATGGCTACACCTTC.

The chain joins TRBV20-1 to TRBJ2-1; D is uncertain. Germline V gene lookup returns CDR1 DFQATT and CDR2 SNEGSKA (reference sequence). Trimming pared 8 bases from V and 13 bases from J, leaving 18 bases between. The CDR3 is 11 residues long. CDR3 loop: CSSSILSEQFF. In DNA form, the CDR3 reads TGCAGTTCCTCTATTCTGTCTGAACAGTTCTTC.

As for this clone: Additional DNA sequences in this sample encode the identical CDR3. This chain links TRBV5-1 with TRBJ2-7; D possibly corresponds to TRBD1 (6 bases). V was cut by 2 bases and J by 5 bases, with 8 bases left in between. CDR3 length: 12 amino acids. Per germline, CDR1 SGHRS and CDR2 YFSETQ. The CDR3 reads CASSFTGNEQYF. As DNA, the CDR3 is TGCGCCAGCAGCTTTACAGGGAACGAGCAGTACTTC.

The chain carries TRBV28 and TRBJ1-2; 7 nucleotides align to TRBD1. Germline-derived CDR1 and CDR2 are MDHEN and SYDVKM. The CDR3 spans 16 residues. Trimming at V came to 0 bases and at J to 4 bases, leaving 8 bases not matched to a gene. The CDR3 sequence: CASSLWGDSAIYGYTF. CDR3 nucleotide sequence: TGTGCCAGCAGTTTATGGGGGGACAGCGCAATCTATGGCTACACCTTC.

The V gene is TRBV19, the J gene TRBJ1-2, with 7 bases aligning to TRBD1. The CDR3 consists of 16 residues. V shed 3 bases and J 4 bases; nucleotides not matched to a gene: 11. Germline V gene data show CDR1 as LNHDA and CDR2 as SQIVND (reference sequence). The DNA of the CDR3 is TGTGCCAGTAGTATTGGGCGAGGGGGCGGAGGCTATGGCTACACCTTC. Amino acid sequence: CASSIGRGGGGYGYTF.

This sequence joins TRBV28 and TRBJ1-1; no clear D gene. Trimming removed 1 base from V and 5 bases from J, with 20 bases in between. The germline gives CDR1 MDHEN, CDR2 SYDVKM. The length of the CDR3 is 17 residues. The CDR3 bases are TGTGCCAGCAGTTTATTTGGCGGACTGGAGGTGGGGACTGAAGCTTTCTTT. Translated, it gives CASSLFGGLEVGTEAFF.

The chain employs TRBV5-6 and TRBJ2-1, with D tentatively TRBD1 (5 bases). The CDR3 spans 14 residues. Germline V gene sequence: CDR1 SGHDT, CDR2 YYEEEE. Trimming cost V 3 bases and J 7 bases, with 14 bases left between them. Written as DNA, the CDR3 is TGTGCCAGCAGCTGGGGCAGCACTACTAATGAGCAGTTCTTC. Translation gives CASSWGSTTNEQFF. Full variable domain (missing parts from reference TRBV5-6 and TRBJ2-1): DAGVTQSPTHLIKTRGQQVTLRCSPKSGHDTVSWYQQALGQGPQFIFQYYEEEERQRGNFPDRFSGHQFPNYSSELNVNALLLGDSALYLCASSWGSTTNEQFFGPGTRLTVL.

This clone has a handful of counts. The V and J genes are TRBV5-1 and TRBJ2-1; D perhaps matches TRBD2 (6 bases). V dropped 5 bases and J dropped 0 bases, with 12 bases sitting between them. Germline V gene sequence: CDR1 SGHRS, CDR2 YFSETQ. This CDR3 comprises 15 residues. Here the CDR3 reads CASRFSGGSYNEQFF. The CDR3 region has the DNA TGCGCCAGCAGGTTTTCCGGGGGCTCCTACAATGAGCAGTTCTTC.

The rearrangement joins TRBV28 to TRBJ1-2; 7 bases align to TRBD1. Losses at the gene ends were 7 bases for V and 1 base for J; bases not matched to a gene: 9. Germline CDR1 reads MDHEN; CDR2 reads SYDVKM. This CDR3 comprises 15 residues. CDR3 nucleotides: TGTGCCAGCATCCCGGGACAGCCTTTTAACTATGGCTACACCTTC. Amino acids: CASIPGQPFNYGYTF.

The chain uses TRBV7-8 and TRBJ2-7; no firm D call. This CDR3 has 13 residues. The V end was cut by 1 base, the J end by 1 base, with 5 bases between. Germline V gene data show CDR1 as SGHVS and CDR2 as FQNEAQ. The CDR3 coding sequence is TGTGCCAGCAGCTTAGTCAGGTCCTACGAGCAGTACTTC. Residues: CASSLVRSYEQYF.

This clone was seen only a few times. The CDR3 reads CASSFGRRLEAFF. Here the CDR3 DNA reads TGTGCCAGCAGTTTTGGTCGGCGGCTCGAAGCTTTCTTT. The chain links TRBV28 to TRBJ1-1, with D uncertain. Germline values: CDR1 MDHEN, CDR2 SYDVKM. This CDR3 region has 13 residues. V lost 3 bases and J 8 bases, leaving 13 bases between the germline ends.

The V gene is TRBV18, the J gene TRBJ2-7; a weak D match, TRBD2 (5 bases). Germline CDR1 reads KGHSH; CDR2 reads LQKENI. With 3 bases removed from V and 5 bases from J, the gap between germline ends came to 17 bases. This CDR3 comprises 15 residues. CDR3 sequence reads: CASSPIFKPGDEQYF. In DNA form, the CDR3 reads TGTGCCAGCTCACCCATTTTCAAACCCGGGGACGAGCAGTACTTC.

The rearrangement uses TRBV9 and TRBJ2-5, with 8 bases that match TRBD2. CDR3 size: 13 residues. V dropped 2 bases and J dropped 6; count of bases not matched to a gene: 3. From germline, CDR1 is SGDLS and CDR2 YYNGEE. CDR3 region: CASSVGGGKTQYF. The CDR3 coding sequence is TGTGCCAGCAGCGTTGGCGGGGGGAAGACCCAGTACTTC.

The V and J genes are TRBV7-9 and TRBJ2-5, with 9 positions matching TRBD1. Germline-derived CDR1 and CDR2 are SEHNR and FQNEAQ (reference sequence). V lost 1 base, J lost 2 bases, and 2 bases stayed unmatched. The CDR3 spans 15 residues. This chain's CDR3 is CASSLVGQGQETQYF. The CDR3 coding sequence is TGTGCCAGCAGCTTAGTCGGACAGGGGCAAGAGACCCAGTACTTC.

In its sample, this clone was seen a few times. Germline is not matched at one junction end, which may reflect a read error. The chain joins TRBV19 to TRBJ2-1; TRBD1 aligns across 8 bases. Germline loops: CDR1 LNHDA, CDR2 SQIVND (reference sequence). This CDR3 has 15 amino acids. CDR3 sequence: CASSRAGGSHNEQFF. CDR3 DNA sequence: TGTGCCTCCTCGAGGGCAGGGGGCTCCCACAATGAGCAGTTCTTC.

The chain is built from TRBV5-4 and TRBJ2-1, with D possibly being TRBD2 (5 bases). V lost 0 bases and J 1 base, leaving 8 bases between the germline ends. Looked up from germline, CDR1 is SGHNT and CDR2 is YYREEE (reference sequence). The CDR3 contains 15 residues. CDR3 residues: CASSLVRTSYNEQFF. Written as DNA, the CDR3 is TGTGCCAGCAGCTTGGTTAGGACTTCCTACAATGAGCAGTTCTTC.

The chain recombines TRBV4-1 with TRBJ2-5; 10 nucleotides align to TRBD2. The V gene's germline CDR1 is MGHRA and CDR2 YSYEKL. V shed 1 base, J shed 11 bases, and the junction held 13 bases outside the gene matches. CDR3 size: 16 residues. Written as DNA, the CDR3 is TGCGCCAGCAGCCAAGGTCCGGGACTAGCGACGGGGGAGCAGTACTTC. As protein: CASSQGPGLATGEQYF.

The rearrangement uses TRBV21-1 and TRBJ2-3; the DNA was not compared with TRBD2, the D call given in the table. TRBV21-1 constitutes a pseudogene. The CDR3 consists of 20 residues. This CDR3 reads CASSNPSGMTAKEDTDTQYF. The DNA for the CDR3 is TGTGCCAGCAGCAACCCTAGCGGGATGACAGCAAAAGAAGACACAGATACGCAGTATTTT.

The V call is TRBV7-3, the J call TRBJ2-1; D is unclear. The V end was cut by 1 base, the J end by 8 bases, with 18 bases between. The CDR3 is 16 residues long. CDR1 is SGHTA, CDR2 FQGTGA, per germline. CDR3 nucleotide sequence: TGTGCCAGCAGCTTAAGCTCCTATGCCGGGTTCCATGAGCAGTTCTTC. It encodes CASSLSSYAGFHEQFF.

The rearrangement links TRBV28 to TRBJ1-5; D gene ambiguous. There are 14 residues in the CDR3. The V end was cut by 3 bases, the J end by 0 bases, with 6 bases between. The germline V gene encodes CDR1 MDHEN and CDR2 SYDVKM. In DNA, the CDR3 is TGTGCCAGCAGTTTGGCAGTTAGCAATCAGCCCCAGCATTTT. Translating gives CASSLAVSNQPQHF.

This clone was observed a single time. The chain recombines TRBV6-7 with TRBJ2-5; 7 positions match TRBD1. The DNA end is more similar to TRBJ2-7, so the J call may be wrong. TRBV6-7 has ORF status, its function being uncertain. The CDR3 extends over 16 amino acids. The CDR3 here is CASSYTPGQATYEQYF. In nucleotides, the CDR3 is TGTGCCAGCAGTTACACCCCCGGACAGGCAACCTACGAGCAGTACTTC.

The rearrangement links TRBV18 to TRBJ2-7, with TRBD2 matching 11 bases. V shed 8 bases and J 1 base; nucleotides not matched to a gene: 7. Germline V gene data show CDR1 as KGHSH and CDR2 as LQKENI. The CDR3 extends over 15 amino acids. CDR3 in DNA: TGTGCCAGCGGTTATAGCGGGGGGGTATCCTACGAGCAGTACTTC. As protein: CASGYSGGVSYEQYF.

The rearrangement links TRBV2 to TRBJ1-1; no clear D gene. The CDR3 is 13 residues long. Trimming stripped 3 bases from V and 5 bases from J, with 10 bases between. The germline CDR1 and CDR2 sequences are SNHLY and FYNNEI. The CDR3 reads CASSDIEGTEAFF. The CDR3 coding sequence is TGTGCCAGCAGTGATATTGAGGGAACTGAAGCTTTCTTT.